The 20 T cell receptor beta chains listed next were all sequenced from one sample in a study of T cell changes during pregnancy in multiple sclerosis. Method: immunoSEQ multiplex PCR; TCRdb's copy keeps in-frame clones and lacks some. The repertoire consists of tens of thousands of clones, with approximately 94% occurring once and the leading ten covering less than 3%. The material sequenced was CD8+ T cells from peripheral blood mononuclear cells, taken after pregnancy. Every receptor here comes from a female donor with multiple sclerosis, enrolled in a pregnancy study.

The chain recombines TRBV27 with TRBJ2-1; 9 bases are a match to TRBD2. The CDR3 extends over 16 amino acids. Germline V gene data show CDR1 as MNHEY and CDR2 as SMNVEV (reference sequence). V lost 4 bases and J lost 4; bases outside the gene matches: 8. CDR3 loop: CASSWGAGGGYNEQFF. DNA for the CDR3: TGTGCCAGCAGTTGGGGGGCGGGAGGGGGTTACAATGAGCAGTTCTTC.

The chain joins TRBV7-9 to TRBJ2-5, with D possibly TRBD1 on 6 matching bases. V gave up 4 bases and J gave up 4 bases, with 16 bases separating them. Germline V gene data show CDR1 as SEHNR and CDR2 as FQNEAQ (reference sequence). The CDR3 is 15 amino acids. CDR3 sequence reads: CASSSARDTVETQYF. For the CDR3, the DNA is TGTGCCAGCAGCTCGGCGAGGGACACAGTAGAGACCCAGTACTTC.

The chain recombines TRBV28 with TRBJ2-1; TRBD2 matches at 14 bases. The CDR3 spans 15 residues. Germline V gene lookup returns CDR1 MDHEN and CDR2 SYDVKM. Unmatched junction bases numbered 3, after V lost 2 bases and J lost 9 bases. CDR3 amino acids: CASSLRTSGRREQFF. The CDR3 DNA sequence: TGTGCCAGCAGTTTACGGACTAGCGGGAGGCGTGAGCAGTTCTTC.

The chain joins TRBV19 to TRBJ1-1; TRBD1 matches at 7 bases. Per germline, CDR1 LNHDA and CDR2 SQIVND (reference sequence). The CDR3 contains 15 residues. V lost 5 bases and J lost 1; bases outside the gene matches: 7. The CDR3, as DNA: TGTGCCAGTAGTGCTCAACAGGGGTGGAACACTGAAGCTTTCTTT. This sequence encodes CASSAQQGWNTEAFF.

The V and J genes are TRBV19 and TRBJ1-1, with D tentatively TRBD1 (5 bases). The CDR3 totals 13 residues. Looked up from germline, CDR1 is LNHDA and CDR2 is SQIVND (reference sequence). Trimming cost V 5 bases and J 3 bases, with 10 bases left between them. The CDR3 sequence: CASSWGGHTEAFF. Here the CDR3 DNA reads TGTGCCAGTAGTTGGGGCGGACACACTGAAGCTTTCTTT.

This clone showed up just once. The chain links TRBV7-3 to TRBJ2-1, with D tentatively TRBD1 (6 bases). CDR1 and CDR2 from the germline V gene are SGHTA and FQGTGA. The V gene lost 4 bases and the J gene lost 4 bases, with 8 bases spanning the gap. The CDR3 totals 13 residues. CDR3 sequence: CASSSGAYNEQFF. The CDR3 DNA sequence: TGTGCCAGCAGCTCAGGGGCTTACAATGAGCAGTTCTTC.

The J gene is TRBJ1-3, the V gene TRBV9; D unclear. The CDR3 spans 15 residues. Deletions cut 3 bases from V and 5 bases from J, with 15 bases between. In germline, CDR1 is SGDLS, CDR2 YYNGEE. Here the CDR3 reads CASSAVPTDRNTIYF. The DNA for the CDR3 is TGTGCCAGCAGCGCAGTCCCGACCGACAGAAACACCATATATTTT. Variable domain in full (rest from reference TRBV9 and TRBJ1-3): DSGVTQTPKHLITATGQRVTLRCSPRSGDLSVYWYQQSLDQGLQFLIQYYNGEERAKGNILERFSAQQFPDLHSELNLSSLELGDSALYFCASSAVPTDRNTIYFGEGSWLTVV.

This clone was detected only once. The chain employs TRBV5-4 and TRBJ2-1; D uncertain. V was trimmed by 0 bases and J by 4 bases, leaving 11 bases between them. Germline CDR1 is SGHNT and CDR2 is YYREEE (reference sequence). The CDR3 is made up of 15 amino acids. The chain's CDR3 is CASSLEATPYNEQFF. The CDR3 nucleotides read TGTGCCAGCAGCTTGGAGGCGACACCTTACAATGAGCAGTTCTTC.

V is TRBV5-8 and J is TRBJ2-7; 7 positions match TRBD2. The junction had 5 bases not matched to a gene; V was cut back by 7 bases and J by 1 base. Germline-derived CDR1 and CDR2 are SGHTS and YDEGEE. This CDR3 is 13 amino acids long. CDR3 loop: CASRPAGSYEQYF. The CDR3 DNA sequence: TGTGCCAGCCGGCCAGCGGGATCCTACGAGCAGTACTTC.

This clone was picked up one time. V gene TRBV11-2 combines with J gene TRBJ2-3; 9 bases match TRBD2. CDR1 and CDR2 (germline): SGHAT, FQNNGV. J was trimmed by 4 bases and V by 5 bases; bases with no gene match: 7. This CDR3 has 15 amino acids. This CDR3 reads CASSSSGSIADTQYF. The CDR3 DNA sequence: TGTGCCAGCAGCAGTAGCGGGAGTATAGCAGATACGCAGTATTTT.

The V gene is TRBV28, the J gene TRBJ2-7; 9 nucleotides line up with TRBD2. The CDR3 runs to 14 residues. V dropped 5 bases and J dropped 12; count of bases not matched to a gene: 14. Per the germline V gene, CDR1 is MDHEN and CDR2 is SYDVKM. CDR3 sequence reads: CASSPAGGAYEGYF. For the CDR3, the DNA is TGTGCCAGCAGTCCGGCGGGGGGGGCCTACGAAGGGTACTTC.

V is TRBV7-8 and J is TRBJ1-5; D is ambiguous. Trimming shortened V by 8 bases and J by 3 bases, and 17 bases separated the two germline ends. Germline lookup yields CDR1 SGHVS and CDR2 FQNEAQ. The CDR3 runs 15 residues. The CDR3 DNA sequence: TGTGCCAGCGCTAGGTCGGGAGGGAACAATCAGCCCCAGCATTTT. Protein: CASARSGGNNQPQHF.

The chain joins TRBV7-6 to TRBJ1-1; 7 bases agree with TRBD1. The V and J ends lost 4 bases and 8 bases, in that order; junction bases with no gene match: 19. Germline CDR1 SGHVS, CDR2 FNYEAQ. This CDR3 has 17 amino acids. The CDR3 loop is CASSSKGAQTHREEAFF. The CDR3 DNA reads as TGTGCCAGCAGCTCTAAGGGGGCCCAGACCCACAGGGAGGAAGCTTTCTTT. Filled out from reference TRBV7-6 and TRBJ1-1, the complete variable domain reads GAGVSQSPRYKVTKRGQDVALRCDPISGHVSLYWYRQALGQGPEFLTYFNYEAQQDKSGLPNDRFSAERPEGSISTLTIQRTEQRDSAMYRCASSSKGAQTHREEAFFGQGTRLTVV.

The rearrangement joins TRBV4-3 to TRBJ2-3; D remains unclear. CDR3 length equals 14 residues. V shed 4 bases and J shed 3 bases, with 11 bases lying between them. Germline CDR1 LGHNA, CDR2 YSLEER. The CDR3 DNA reads as TGCGCCAGCAGCCTAACCGATAGTACAGATACGCAGTATTTT. This translates into CASSLTDSTDTQYF.

In its sample, this clone was seen once. The chain uses TRBV19 and TRBJ2-1; weak D call: TRBD1 (6 bases). Trimming removed 1 base at V and 8 bases at J, with 12 bases between. The CDR3 has 14 residues. Per germline, CDR1 LNHDA and CDR2 SQIVND (reference sequence). CDR3 bases: TGTGCCAGTAGTATAGGGGCAGGGGTGGATGAGCAGTTCTTC. Its translation: CASSIGAGVDEQFF.

The chain has TRBV27 and TRBJ2-1, with 13 bases matching TRBD2. Germline CDR1 MNHEY, CDR2 SMNVEV (reference sequence). The CDR3 runs to 16 residues. The V and J ends lost 4 bases and 4 bases, in that order; junction bases with no gene match: 4. CDR3: CASSSPGLAGYNEQFF. CDR3 DNA sequence: TGTGCCAGCAGTTCTCCGGGACTAGCGGGGTACAATGAGCAGTTCTTC.

The CDR3 DNA reads TGTGCCAGCAGCTCTCCGACACCCAGCTCTGGAAACACCATATATTTT. This encodes CASSSPTPSSGNTIYF. The chain combines TRBV7-9 with TRBJ1-3; D is unclear. CDR3 size: 16 residues. V lost 4 bases and J lost 0, with 13 bases in between. Germline-derived CDR1 and CDR2 are SEHNR and FQNEAQ (reference sequence).

In its sample, this clone was seen once. J is TRBJ2-7 and V is TRBV2, with D perhaps TRBD1 (5 bases). The CDR3 totals 15 residues. V dropped 7 bases and J dropped 0 bases, with 16 bases sitting between them. The germline V gene encodes CDR1 SNHLY and CDR2 FYNNEI. The CDR3 DNA sequence: TGTGCCAGCATCGGGTCAGGGCCCCTCTCCTACGAGCAGTACTTC. This encodes CASIGSGPLSYEQYF.

J is TRBJ2-2 and V is TRBV2; TRBD2 agrees at 7 bases. The CDR3 contains 14 residues. Germline values: CDR1 SNHLY, CDR2 FYNNEI. V shed 5 bases, J shed 7 bases, and the junction held 7 bases outside the gene matches. The DNA of the CDR3 is TGTGCCAGCAGTATTATCGGGAGGAGCGGGGAGCTGTTTTTT. Translating gives CASSIIGRSGELFF.

The chain couples TRBV6-6 to TRBJ2-7; no reliable D call. Trimming took off 2 bases at V and 3 bases at J, with 8 bases between the two ends. CDR1 is MNHNY and CDR2 is SVGAGI in the germline V gene (reference sequence). The CDR3 has 13 residues. CDR3: CASSYGLVYEQYF. The DNA of the CDR3 is TGTGCCAGCAGTTACGGTCTAGTCTACGAGCAGTACTTC.